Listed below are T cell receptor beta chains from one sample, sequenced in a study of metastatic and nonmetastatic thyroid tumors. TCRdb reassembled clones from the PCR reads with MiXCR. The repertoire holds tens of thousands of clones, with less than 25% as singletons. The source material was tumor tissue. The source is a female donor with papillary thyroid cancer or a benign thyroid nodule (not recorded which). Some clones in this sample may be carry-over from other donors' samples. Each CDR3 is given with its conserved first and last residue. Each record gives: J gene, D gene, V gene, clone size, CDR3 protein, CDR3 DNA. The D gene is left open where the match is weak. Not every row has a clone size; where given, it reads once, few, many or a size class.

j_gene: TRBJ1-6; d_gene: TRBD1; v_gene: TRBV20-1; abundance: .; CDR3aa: CSAEWTGRHSPLHF; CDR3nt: TGCAGTGCAGAGTGGACAGGGCGACATTCACCCCTCCACTTT
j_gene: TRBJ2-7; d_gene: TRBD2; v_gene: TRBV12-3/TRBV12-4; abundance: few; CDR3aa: CASSFPGGQPVF; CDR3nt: TGTGCCAGCAGTTTTCCGGGGGGGCAGCCGGTCTTC
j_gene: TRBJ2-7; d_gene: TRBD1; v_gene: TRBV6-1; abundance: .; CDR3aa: CASSKRTGQSMVSEQYF; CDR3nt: TGTGCCAGCAGTAAGAGGACAGGGCAGTCTATGGTGAGCGAGCAGTACTTC
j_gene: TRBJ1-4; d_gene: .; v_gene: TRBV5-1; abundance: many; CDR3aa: CASSFSGGRDEKLFF; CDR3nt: TGCGCCAGCAGCTTCTCGGGGGGGCGCGATGAAAAACTGTTTTTT
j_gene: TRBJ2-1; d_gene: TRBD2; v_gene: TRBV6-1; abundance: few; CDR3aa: CASSDGAGGVNEQFF; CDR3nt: TGTGCCAGCAGTGATGGAGCGGGAGGTGTCAATGAGCAGTTCTTC
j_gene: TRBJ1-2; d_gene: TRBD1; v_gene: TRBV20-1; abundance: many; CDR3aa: CSAPDRARDNYGYTF; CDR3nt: TGCAGTGCTCCAGACAGGGCAAGAGATAACTATGGCTACACCTTC
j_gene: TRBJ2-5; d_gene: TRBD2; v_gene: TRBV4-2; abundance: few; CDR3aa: CASSQVVREGRETQYF; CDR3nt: TGTGCCAGCAGCCAAGTGGTGCGGGAGGGCCGAGAGACCCAGTACTTC
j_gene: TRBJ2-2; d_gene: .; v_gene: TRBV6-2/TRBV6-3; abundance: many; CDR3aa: CASSYGNKGGELFF; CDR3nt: TGTGCCAGCAGTTACGGGAACAAGGGTGGGGAGCTGTTTTTT
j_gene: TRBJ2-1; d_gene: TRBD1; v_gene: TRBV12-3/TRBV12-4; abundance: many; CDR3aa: CASSLPGQGAYNEQFF; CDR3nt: TGTGCCAGCAGTTTACCCGGACAGGGCGCCTACAATGAGCAGTTCTTC
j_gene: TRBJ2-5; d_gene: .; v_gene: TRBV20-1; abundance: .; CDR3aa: CNASSLETQYF; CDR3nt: TGCAATGCTAGTTCTCTCGAGACCCAGTACTTC
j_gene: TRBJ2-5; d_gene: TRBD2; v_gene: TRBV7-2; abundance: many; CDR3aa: CASSLVPSGSVETQYF; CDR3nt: TGTGCCAGCAGCTTAGTTCCTAGCGGGAGTGTGGAGACCCAGTACTTC
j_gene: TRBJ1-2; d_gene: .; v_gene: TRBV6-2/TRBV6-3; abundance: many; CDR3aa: CASSSGAFGYTF; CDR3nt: TGTGCCAGCAGTTCCGGTGCTTTTGGCTACACCTTC
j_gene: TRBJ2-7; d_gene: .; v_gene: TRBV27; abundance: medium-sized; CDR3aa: CASSRDPEGKYYEQYF; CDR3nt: TGTGCCAGCAGCCGGGACCCTGAGGGGAAGTACTACGAGCAGTACTTC
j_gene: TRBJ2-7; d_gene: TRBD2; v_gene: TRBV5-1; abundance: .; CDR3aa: CASSPWGLAGADEQYF; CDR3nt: TGCGCCAGTAGCCCCTGGGGACTAGCGGGAGCTGACGAGCAGTACTTC
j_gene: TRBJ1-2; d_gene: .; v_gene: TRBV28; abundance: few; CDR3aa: CASCKTYYGYTF; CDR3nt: TGTGCCAGCTGCAAGACATACTATGGCTACACCTTC
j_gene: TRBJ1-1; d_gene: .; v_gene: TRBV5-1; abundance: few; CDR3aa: CASSLNGGNTEAFF; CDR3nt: TGCGCCAGCAGCTTGAATGGGGGGAACACTGAAGCTTTCTTT
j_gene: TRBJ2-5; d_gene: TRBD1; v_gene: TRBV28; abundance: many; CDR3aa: CASTTPRTGRETQYF; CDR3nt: TGTGCCAGCACTACACCCCGGACAGGGCGGGAGACCCAGTACTTC
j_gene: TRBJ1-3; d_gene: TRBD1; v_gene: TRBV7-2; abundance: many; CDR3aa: CASSLGTGGNTIYF; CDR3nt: TGTGCCAGCAGCTTAGGGACAGGGGGAAACACCATATATTTT
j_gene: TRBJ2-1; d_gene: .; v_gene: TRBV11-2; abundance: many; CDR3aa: CASSLDLGEQFF; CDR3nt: TGTGCCAGCAGCTTAGATCTTGGTGAGCAGTTCTTC